The clone carrying this T cell receptor beta chain was seen only once. Repertoires were generated with immunoSEQ multiplex PCR, while TCRdb's copy carries only in-frame clones and drops some. The table lists about 240,000 clones, 80% to 90% of them singletons. V was pared by 6 bases and J by 0 bases, with 8 bases of the junction left unmatched. CDR3 length: 16 amino acids. The germline CDR1 and CDR2 sequences are ENHRY and SYGVKD. This record belongs to a study of blood T cell repertoires in COVID-19. The overall study: The cDNA or gDNA used as material had been derived from T cells, B-cell-depleted T cells, or PBMCs.

Sequenced: PBMCs or T cells enriched from blood (not recorded which). This clonotype originated in a man in his forties who had recovered from COVID-19. The chain joins TRBV10-3 to TRBJ1-5; 7 bases match TRBD1. CDR3 sequence (DNA): TGTGCCATCAGCCCTGGACAGGCATATAGCAATCAGCCCCAGCATTTT. This gives the protein CAISPGQAYSNQPQHF.